This section outlines one T cell receptor beta chain sequence together with its context. The germline V gene encodes CDR1 SGHKS and CDR2 YYEKEE (reference sequence). The CDR3 loop spans 16 amino acids. V lost 4 bases and J lost 1; bases outside the gene matches: 8. These data come from a study of blood T cell repertoires in COVID-19. On the study more broadly: Italy, Spain and the United States were the sources of the convalescent and acute COVID-19 samples. Nucleic acid was either cDNA or gDNA, and it came from T cells, B-cell-depleted T cells, or PBMCs.

Participants had their cohort set by participant-reported clinical history. The recovered donors of Cohort 3 showed two negative PCRs, clearance, or symptom resolution. Produced via immunoSEQ multiplex PCR; TCRdb's table is partial and in-frame only. The data hold 280,000 or so clones, with around 85% observed a single time. This rearrangement joins TRBV5-5 to TRBJ1-5, with TRBD1 identical over 7 bases. Sequenced material: PBMCs or T cells enriched from blood (not recorded which). This clonotype was sampled from a man aged 30-40 years who had recovered from COVID-19. The CDR3 loop reads CASSATGAVSNQPQHF. DNA of the CDR3: TGTGCCAGCAGCGCCACAGGGGCAGTCAGCAATCAGCCCCAGCATTTT. Looking up the rest from reference TRBV5-5 and TRBJ1-5 gives the full variable domain: DAGVTQSPTHLIKTRGQQVTLRCSPISGHKSVSWYQQVLGQGPQFIFQYYEKEERGRGNFPDRFSARQFPNYSSELNVNALLLGDSALYLCASSATGAVSNQPQHFGDGTRLSIL.